The entry below describes one T cell receptor (beta chain). The antigen is undetermined. Both 60 Vbeta primers and 13 Jbeta primers went into the PCR. Assay: immunoSEQ multiplex PCR; the TCRdb copy retains only in-frame clones and omits some. The sample yields 120,000 or so clones, 73% seen once. This specimen belongs to a study of cytomegalovirus exposure and HLA in healthy donors. Findings of the study overall: For cytomegalovirus status, the classifier reportedly gave diagnoses with high specificity and sensitivity. Through in vitro validation, three CMV-associated chains were shown to be specific for CMV antigens.

After removal of 5 bases from V and 3 bases from J, the junction contained 5 bases not matched to a gene. Per the germline V gene, CDR1 is SNHLY and CDR2 is FYNNEI. There are 17 residues in the CDR3. The chain has TRBV2 and TRBJ2-1; 15 bases agree with TRBD2. This TCR derives from a woman in her thirties or forties in good health and CMV-seronegative. Sequencing was carried out using PBMCs. The CDR3, as DNA: TGTGCCAGCAGTCGGGGACTAGCGGGAGGCATCTACAATGAGCAGTTCTTC. Protein product: CASSRGLAGGIYNEQFF.